Sequencing of this T cell receptor (beta chain) was carried out in a study of cytomegalovirus exposure and HLA in healthy donors. Losses at the gene ends were 4 bases for V and 3 bases for J; bases not matched to a gene: 0. Germline lookup yields CDR1 MNHEY and CDR2 SMNVEV (reference sequence). There are 13 residues in the CDR3. Assay: immunoSEQ multiplex PCR; the TCRdb copy retains only in-frame clones and omits some. The sample gives hundreds of thousands of clones, more than 80% of which show up once; approximately 0.86% is in the top ten. This chain uses TRBV27 with TRBJ1-1; TRBD1 aligns across 9 bases. Input material: PBMCs. This clonotype originated in a woman aged 18-29 years in good health and CMV-seronegative. CDR3 coding DNA: TGTGCCAGCAGTTGGGACAGGGACACTGAAGCTTTCTTT. It specifies CASSWDRDTEAFF.